The 25 T cell receptor beta chains reported below all come from one sample, sequenced in a study of OX40 agonist ivuxolimab in advanced cancers. Here immunoSEQ multiplex PCR was the method, and the copy in TCRdb shows in-frame clones only, minus some. This table holds approximately 24,000 clones, over 70% found once. The specimen was CD4+ or CD8+ T cells sorted from blood, collected in a trial of the OX40 agonist ivuxolimab. These TCRs come from an adult with an advanced solid tumor such as melanoma, head and neck, liver or kidney cancer.

The chain employs TRBV18 and TRBJ2-5; possibly TRBD2 for D (5 bases). Germline CDR1 reads KGHSH; CDR2 reads LQKENI. V lost 4 bases, J lost 4 bases, and 16 bases lay in between. The CDR3 is 15 amino acids. CDR3 loop: CASSHPVAGRETQYF. The CDR3 DNA reads as TGTGCCAGCTCACACCCGGTCGCGGGCCGAGAGACCCAGTACTTC.

This CDR3 is CASSFDRGGAYEQYF. The DNA of the CDR3 is TGTGCCAGCAGCTTTGACAGGGGAGGTGCCTACGAGCAGTACTTC. The chain uses TRBV7-2 and TRBJ2-7; 8 nucleotides align to TRBD1. CDR3 length: 15 residues. Per germline, CDR1 SGHTA and CDR2 FQGNSA. The trim removed 3 bases at V and 2 bases at J, leaving 6 bases unmatched.

The chain has TRBV7-2 and TRBJ2-1; TRBD1 or TRBD2 may be the D gene (6 bases each). The CDR3 length is 17 residues. The V and J ends lost 5 bases and 8 bases respectively, with 25 bases between them. Looked up from germline, CDR1 is SGHTA and CDR2 is FQGNSA. This CDR3 is CASSPPGRGGRMDEQFF. Written as DNA, the CDR3 is TGTGCCAGCAGCCCCCCCGGGAGAGGGGGGAGGATGGATGAGCAGTTCTTC.

CDR3 protein: CASSLQQVTGELFF. The CDR3 DNA reads TGCGCCAGCAGCTTGCAACAAGTTACCGGGGAGCTGTTTTTT. The chain carries TRBV5-1 and TRBJ2-2; D gene unclear. The V end lost 1 base, the J end lost 5 bases, and 9 bases lay between the germline ends. Looked up from germline, CDR1 is SGHRS and CDR2 is YFSETQ. This CDR3 contains 14 residues.

The chain employs TRBV4-2 and TRBJ2-5, with 13 bases fitting TRBD2. Trimming took 4 bases from V and 2 from J; bases not matched to a gene: 10. The CDR3 is 18 residues long. Looked up from germline, CDR1 is LGHNA and CDR2 is YNFKEQ. The CDR3 DNA reads as TGTGCCAGCAGCCGGACCGGGACTAGCGGGACTTATCAAGAGACCCAGTACTTC. Protein: CASSRTGTSGTYQETQYF.

V gene TRBV27 combines with J gene TRBJ1-1; a possible D gene is TRBD1 (5 bases). Trimming removed 6 bases from V and 9 bases from J, with 20 bases in between. The length of the CDR3 is 14 residues. Germline values: CDR1 MNHEY, CDR2 SMNVEV (reference sequence). CDR3 amino acids: CASSLTGTAIKAFF. The CDR3 DNA reads as TGTGCCAGCAGCCTGACCGGGACGGCAATCAAAGCTTTCTTT.

This clone has more than one count but fewer than ten. The chain joins TRBV5-6 to TRBJ2-7, with D perhaps TRBD1 (6 bases). The germline V gene has CDR1 SGHDT and CDR2 YYEEEE. The CDR3 consists of 15 residues. Trimming took off 1 base at V and 4 bases at J, with 15 bases between the two ends. The CDR3 coding sequence is TGTGCCAGCAGCTTGCCTGGGACAAGTAGATACGAGCAGTACTTC. Amino acid sequence: CASSLPGTSRYEQYF.

In this sample, this clone is medium-sized. The chain employs TRBV4-3 and TRBJ2-7; the D is unclear. The germline V gene encodes CDR1 LGHNA and CDR2 YSLEER. The CDR3 sequence is 18 residues long. Trimming took off 0 bases at V and 1 base at J, with 19 bases between the two ends. This chain's CDR3 is CASSQEPSSGAESYEQYF. CDR3 sequence (DNA): TGCGCCAGCAGCCAAGAACCCTCAAGTGGCGCCGAGTCCTACGAGCAGTACTTC.

The chain has TRBV7-3 and TRBJ2-7; TRBD2 agrees at 7 bases. Looked up from germline, CDR1 is SGHTA and CDR2 is FQGTGA. The V gene end was trimmed by 5 bases and the J gene end by 7 bases; junction bases not matched to a gene: 8. The CDR3 is 13 residues long. The CDR3 DNA reads TGTGCCAGCAGCCGCGGTCCTAGCGGAGAGCAGTACTTC. This sequence encodes CASSRGPSGEQYF.

The CDR3 region is CASSPSSGGTSYNEQFF. The CDR3, as DNA: TGCGCCAGCAGCCCCTCTAGTGGCGGGACCTCCTACAATGAGCAGTTCTTC. This rearrangement joins TRBV5-1 to TRBJ2-1, with D maybe TRBD2 (6 bases). CDR1 and CDR2 from the germline V gene are SGHRS and YFSETQ. CDR3 length: 17 amino acids. V was clipped by 4 bases and J by 0 bases, with 17 bases between them.

The CDR3 coding sequence is TGTGCCAGCAGCGTAGAAGCGCAGGCAGATACGCAGTATTTT. Translated, it gives CASSVEAQADTQYF. The rearrangement joins TRBV9 to TRBJ2-3; no definite D call. V was shortened by 0 bases and J by 4 bases, with 9 bases between the two germline ends. The germline V gene encodes CDR1 SGDLS and CDR2 YYNGEE. The CDR3 has 14 residues.

This chain links TRBV7-8 with TRBJ2-2, with a weak D call TRBD2 (7 bases). This CDR3 comprises 15 residues. Germline loops: CDR1 SGHVS, CDR2 FQNEAQ. V was trimmed by 8 bases and J by 1 base, leaving 14 bases between them. CDR3 loop: CASWGGPGNTGELFF. The CDR3 coding sequence is TGTGCCAGCTGGGGGGGCCCGGGGAACACCGGGGAGCTGTTTTTT.

This clone showed up just a few times. The CDR3 sequence is CASSLEITGTGWVYEQYF. CDR3 nucleotides: TGCGCCAGCAGCTTGGAGATAACCGGGACAGGGTGGGTTTACGAGCAGTACTTC. The chain is built from TRBV5-1 and TRBJ2-7; 9 bases map to TRBD1. The CDR3 contains 18 residues. Per germline, CDR1 SGHRS and CDR2 YFSETQ. V was pared by 0 bases and J by 4 bases, with 14 bases of the junction left unmatched.

The chain couples TRBV5-6 to TRBJ1-6; 9 bases fit TRBD1. The length of the CDR3 is 18 residues. The germline V gene encodes CDR1 SGHDT and CDR2 YYEEEE. J lost 4 bases, V lost 0 bases, and 8 bases had no gene match. CDR3 in amino acids: CASSLASSGTGYNSPLHF. The DNA for the CDR3 is TGTGCCAGCAGCTTGGCCAGTTCCGGGACAGGGTATAATTCACCCCTCCACTTT.

V gene TRBV2 combines with J gene TRBJ1-2; D is perhaps TRBD1 (6 bases). V gave up 6 bases and J gave up 4 bases, with 18 bases separating them. The CDR3 has 15 amino acids. Germline CDR1 and CDR2: SNHLY and FYNNEI. CDR3 protein: CASSRRHRESYGYTF. CDR3 coding DNA: TGTGCCAGCAGCCGAAGACACAGGGAAAGCTATGGCTACACCTTC.

The chain recombines TRBV27 with TRBJ1-1, with a possible D match to TRBD1 (5 bases). The CDR3 covers 16 residues. The germline V gene encodes CDR1 MNHEY and CDR2 SMNVEV (reference sequence). The V end lost 2 bases, the J end lost 1 base, and 14 bases lay between the germline ends. As DNA, the CDR3 is TGTGCCAGCAGTTTAGATGGTATCGGGGGGAACACTGAAGCTTTCTTT. Its protein is CASSLDGIGGNTEAFF.

The chain combines TRBV11-1 with TRBJ2-3; D tentatively reads TRBD1 or TRBD2 (5 bases each). Per germline, CDR1 SGHAT and CDR2 FQDESV (reference sequence). Trimming pared 1 base from V and 2 bases from J, leaving 16 bases between. The CDR3 extends over 17 amino acids. The CDR3 protein is CASSLEGILGDTDTQYF. CDR3 DNA: TGTGCCAGCAGCTTAGAGGGGATCCTGGGAGACACAGATACGCAGTATTTT.

The chain uses TRBV6-1 and TRBJ2-7; no clear D gene. The CDR3 is made up of 11 amino acids. Trimming took 5 bases from V and 6 from J, leaving 8 bases between them. Germline-derived CDR1 and CDR2 are MNHNS and SASEGT. CDR3 amino acids: CASSYRAEQYF. CDR3 nucleotide sequence: TGTGCCAGCAGTTACCGTGCCGAGCAGTACTTC.

This clone was found a few times. This chain links TRBV7-8 with TRBJ2-7; D is perhaps TRBD1 (5 bases). V lost 5 bases to trimming and J lost 6 bases, with 14 bases between them. The CDR3 totals 13 residues. Germline V gene sequence: CDR1 SGHVS, CDR2 FQNEAQ. The CDR3 loop is CASSIQAFGEQYF. The CDR3 DNA follows: TGTGCCAGCAGCATACAGGCCTTCGGCGAGCAGTACTTC.

CDR3 DNA sequence: TGTGCCAGCAGCTTAAGTGAGGGGCCCGGAGATACGCAGTATTTT. Encoded protein: CASSLSEGPGDTQYF. The gene calls are TRBV7-3 and TRBJ2-3; the D call may be TRBD1 or TRBD2 (5 bases each). The CDR3 is made up of 15 amino acids. Germline CDR1 reads SGHTA; CDR2 reads FQGTGA. V gave up 1 base and J gave up 5 bases, with 13 bases separating them.

This clone appeared a single time. The chain joins TRBV5-1 to TRBJ2-5; 7 positions match TRBD1. This CDR3 has 14 residues. The V gene's germline CDR1 is SGHRS and CDR2 YFSETQ. J was trimmed by 2 bases and V by 1 base; bases with no gene match: 2. The CDR3 region is CASSLTGAQETQYF. The CDR3 nucleotides are TGCGCCAGCAGCTTGACAGGGGCGCAAGAGACCCAGTACTTC. Combining the CDR3 with reference TRBV5-1 and TRBJ2-5 gives the whole variable domain KAGVTQTPRYLIKTRGQQVTLSCSPISGHRSVSWYQQTPGQGLQFLFEYFSETQRNKGNFPGRFSGRQFSNSRSEMNVSTLELGDSALYLCASSLTGAQETQYFGPGTRLLVL.

This clone was counted only a few times. The V call is TRBV7-2, the J call TRBJ1-6, with TRBD1 matching 10 bases. This CDR3 is 18 amino acids long. V trimming: 1 base; J trimming: 0 bases; junction bases outside the gene matches: 3. The germline V gene encodes CDR1 SGHTA and CDR2 FQGNSA. The CDR3 reads CASSLGWTGGSYNSPLHF. DNA of the CDR3: TGTGCCAGCAGCTTAGGCTGGACAGGGGGCTCCTATAATTCACCCCTCCACTTT.

This clone was counted a single time. This chain links TRBV5-5 with TRBJ1-5, with 9 bases fitting TRBD1. From germline, CDR1 is SGHKS and CDR2 YYEKEE (reference sequence). This CDR3 is built from 16 residues. Losses at the gene ends were 3 bases for V and 1 base for J; bases not matched to a gene: 5. The CDR3 nucleotides read TGTGCCAGCAGCTATTACGGGACAGGGAGCAATCAGCCCCAGCATTTT. Its translation: CASSYYGTGSNQPQHF.

The sample holds one count of this clone. The rearrangement uses TRBV11-3 and TRBJ2-3; D is perhaps TRBD1 or TRBD2 (5 bases each). The germline CDR1 and CDR2 sequences are SGHNT and YENEEA. This CDR3 is built from 13 residues. The germline V and J ends were trimmed by 4 bases and 2 bases, with 7 bases remaining between them. CDR3 protein: CASSYGTTDTQYF. CDR3 DNA: TGTGCCAGCAGCTATGGGACCACAGATACGCAGTATTTT.

The chain is built from TRBV5-1 and TRBJ1-6; D gene uncertain. The CDR3 is 16 amino acids. Germline V lookup: CDR1 SGHRS, CDR2 YFSETQ. Trimming took 0 bases from V and 6 from J, leaving 13 bases between them. In DNA form, the CDR3 reads TGCGCCAGCAGCTTGGTGAGCGGGATTGGTAATTCACCCCTCCACTTT. This encodes CASSLVSGIGNSPLHF.